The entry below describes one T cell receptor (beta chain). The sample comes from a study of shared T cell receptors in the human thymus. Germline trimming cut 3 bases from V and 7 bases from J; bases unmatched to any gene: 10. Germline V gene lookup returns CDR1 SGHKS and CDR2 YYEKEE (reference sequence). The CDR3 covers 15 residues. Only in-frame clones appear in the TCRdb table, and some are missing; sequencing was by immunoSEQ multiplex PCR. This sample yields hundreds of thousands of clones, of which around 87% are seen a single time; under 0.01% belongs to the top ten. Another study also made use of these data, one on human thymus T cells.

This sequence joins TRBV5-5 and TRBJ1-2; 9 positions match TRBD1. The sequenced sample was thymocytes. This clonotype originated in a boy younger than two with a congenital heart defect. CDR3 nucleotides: TGTGCCAGCAGCTGGAACCGGGACAGGGAGTGTGGCTACACCTTC. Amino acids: CASSWNRDRECGYTF.